The TCR beta chain under discussion was sequenced for a study of siplizumab effects on memory and regulatory T cells. Assay: immunoSEQ multiplex PCR; the TCRdb copy retains only in-frame clones and omits some. The sample carries about 87,000 clones, about 91% recorded once. The CDR3 covers 14 residues. Germline-derived CDR1 and CDR2 are GTSNPN and SVGIG (reference sequence). The J segment lost 2 bases and the V segment lost 7 bases, leaving 7 bases of the junction unmatched. V and J are TRBV30 and TRBJ2-2; the match to TRBD2 covers 7 bases. The source of this sequence is a human donor in good health. The sequenced sample was Tregs sorted from blood. The DNA for the CDR3 is TGTGCCTCCGGGCGGGGGAAAAACACCGGGGAGCTGTTTTTT. Translating it yields CASGRGKNTGELFF.